One sample yielded the 5 T cell receptor beta chains listed below, sequenced in a study of T cells in Graves' hyperthyroidism and ophthalmopathy. There were TCR beta CDR3 regions amplified from RNA transcripts. The TCR CDR3 first-round RT-PCR relied on the HTBI primer set. In TCRdb, the multiplex PCR reads were re-called with MiXCR into one record per CDR3 protein. Seen here are hundreds of thousands of distinct CDR3 sequences, around 15% observed once, and the top ten hold 3% to 4%. The material sequenced was blood. The receptor source for this set is a woman in her thirties with Graves' hyperthyroidism.

This clonotype was counted at least ten times. The chain has TRBV20-1 and TRBJ2-4; D gene ambiguous. Germline CDR1 and CDR2: DFQATT and SNEGSKA (reference sequence). Trimming pared 0 bases from V and 4 bases from J, leaving 4 bases between. The length of the CDR3 is 12 residues. The CDR3 region is CSAREQKNIQYF. CDR3 sequence (DNA): TGCAGTGCTAGAGAACAGAAAAACATTCAGTACTTC.

This clonotype was counted ten times or more. CDR3 amino acids: CASSESAVAASLRGYTF. The CDR3 nucleotides read TGTGCCAGCAGTGAGTCGGCAGTCGCTGCCTCGCTGCGGGGCTACACCTTC. This chain links TRBV2 with TRBJ1-2; no clear D. CDR1 is SNHLY and CDR2 is FYNNEI in the germline V gene. CDR3 length: 17 amino acids. V lost 3 bases, J lost 8 bases, and 25 bases lay in between.

This clonotype was counted at least ten times. The chain uses TRBV7-3 and TRBJ2-7; D is undetermined. The CDR3 length is 13 residues. The V and J ends lost 6 bases and 0 bases respectively, with 9 bases between them. CDR1 is SGHTA and CDR2 is FQGTGA in the germline V gene. The CDR3 is CASSFDPSYEQYF. For the CDR3, the DNA is TGTGCCAGCAGTTTCGACCCCTCCTACGAGCAGTACTTC.

This clonotype appeared a few times. This chain connects TRBV6-1 to TRBJ2-1; TRBD1 might be the D (5 bases). Trimming cost V 6 bases and J 4 bases, with 10 bases left between them. CDR1 and CDR2 (germline): MNHNS, SASEGT. This CDR3 is built from 13 residues. As DNA, the CDR3 is TGTGCCAGCAGCCACAGGCCTTACAATGAGCAGTTCTTC. Amino acid sequence: CASSHRPYNEQFF.

The V gene is TRBV9, the J gene TRBJ1-4; D not certain. In germline, CDR1 is SGDLS, CDR2 YYNGEE. V was pared by 3 bases and J by 1 base, with 7 bases between. CDR3 length: 14 amino acids. CDR3 region: CASSARGTNEKLFF. The CDR3 nucleotides read TGTGCCAGCAGCGCCCGGGGAACTAATGAAAAACTGTTTTTT.